The 5 T cell receptor beta chains given below trace back to one sample, sequenced in a study of molecular identifiers for immune sequencing clone quantification. MiXCR, applied by TCRdb to the PCR reads, yields one record per CDR3 protein. This repertoire shows roughly 2,100 distinct CDR3 sequences, approximately 24% found once; its top ten account for about 9%. The sample comprised naive CD8+ T cells from blood, with Jurkat cell RNA spiked in. Indicated subset: FACS-sorted CD8+CD4-CCR7+CD45RA+ naive T cells. The origin of the receptors is a human donor in good health. Some libraries in this study had Jurkat cell RNA spiked in.

This clonotype is deemed large. The chain couples TRBV27 to TRBJ1-5; 9 positions match TRBD1. The germline V gene encodes CDR1 MNHEY and CDR2 SMNVEV (reference sequence). The CDR3 loop spans 16 amino acids. V gave up 2 bases and J gave up 0 bases; unmatched junction bases: 2. The CDR3 DNA is TGTGCCAGCAGTTTAACAGGGGGCTATAGCAATCAGCCCCAGCATTTT. Translated, it gives CASSLTGGYSNQPQHF.

This clonotype was found once. The chain is built from TRBV3-1 and TRBJ2-1; possibly TRBD2 for D (6 bases). Germline V lookup: CDR1 LGHDT, CDR2 YNNKEL (reference sequence). The germline V and J ends were trimmed by 3 bases and 2 bases, with 14 bases remaining between them. This CDR3 comprises 16 residues. The CDR3 DNA reads as TGTGCCAGCAGCCACGAAGCGGGTTACGCCTACAATGAGCAGTTCTTC. Protein: CASSHEAGYAYNEQFF.

This clonotype is medium-sized within its sample. The rearrangement links TRBV11-3 to TRBJ2-2; possibly TRBD1 for D (5 bases). The CDR3 spans 14 residues. The V gene lost 3 bases and the J gene lost 5 bases, with 10 bases spanning the gap. CDR1 SGHNT and CDR2 YENEEA come from the germline V gene. The CDR3 spells CASSFGARTGELFF. The CDR3 DNA follows: TGTGCCAGCAGCTTTGGGGCACGGACCGGGGAGCTGTTTTTT.

This clonotype was detected a few times. This chain uses TRBV10-3 with TRBJ2-1; TRBD1 aligns across 7 bases. This CDR3 spans 15 amino acids. The V and J ends lost 3 bases and 2 bases, in that order; junction bases with no gene match: 4. Per germline, CDR1 ENHRY and CDR2 SYGVKD. The CDR3 reads CAISEWDSPYNEQFF. CDR3 sequence (DNA): TGTGCCATCAGTGAATGGGACAGCCCCTACAATGAGCAGTTCTTC.

In its sample, this clonotype ranks as medium-sized. This chain links TRBV9 with TRBJ2-7; TRBD2 aligns across 7 bases. With V trimmed by 2 bases and J by 1 base, 3 bases remained unmatched. The germline V gene has CDR1 SGDLS and CDR2 YYNGEE. The CDR3 runs to 14 residues. CDR3 in amino acids: CASSVGSGSYEQYF. For the CDR3, the DNA is TGTGCCAGCAGCGTTGGTAGCGGGTCCTACGAGCAGTACTTC. The whole variable domain, filled in from reference TRBV9 and TRBJ2-7, reads DSGVTQTPKHLITATGQRVTLRCSPRSGDLSVYWYQQSLDQGLQFLIQYYNGEERAKGNILERFSAQQFPDLHSELNLSSLELGDSALYFCASSVGSGSYEQYFGPGTRLTVT.